Following are 9 T cell receptor beta chains from one sample sequenced in a study of T cell changes during pregnancy in multiple sclerosis. Using immunoSEQ multiplex PCR, the repertoire was profiled, and TCRdb retains in-frame clones only, with some absent. The table shows 70,000 or so clones, with about nine tenths occurring only once. The sequencing used CD4+ T cells from peripheral blood mononuclear cells, collected after pregnancy. The receptors originated from a female donor with multiple sclerosis, enrolled in a pregnancy study.

This chain joins TRBV5-4 and TRBJ2-3, with D tentatively TRBD2 (5 bases). Trimming stripped 4 bases from V and 6 bases from J, with 15 bases between. Per germline, CDR1 SGHNT and CDR2 YYREEE (reference sequence). The CDR3 sequence is 14 residues long. CDR3: CASSPEPGTDTQYF. The CDR3 DNA reads TGTGCCAGCAGCCCTGAGCCGGGAACCGATACGCAGTATTTT.

V gene TRBV5-1 combines with J gene TRBJ2-3; D unresolved. This CDR3 has 14 amino acids. V shed 1 base and J shed 1 base, with 7 bases lying between them. Germline CDR1 is SGHRS and CDR2 is YFSETQ. Written as DNA, the CDR3 is TGCGCCAGCAGCTTGCAGTTCGGCACAGATACGCAGTATTTT. The encoded protein is CASSLQFGTDTQYF.

The chain has TRBV27 and TRBJ2-7, with 7 bases aligning to TRBD2. Germline values: CDR1 MNHEY, CDR2 SMNVEV (reference sequence). J lost 0 bases, V lost 6 bases, and 8 bases had no gene match. This CDR3 comprises 15 residues. The CDR3 is CASSARGTSSYEQYF. The CDR3 region has the DNA TGTGCCAGCAGCGCGCGGGGGACCTCCTCCTACGAGCAGTACTTC.

The V call is TRBV5-1, the J call TRBJ1-2, with TRBD1 identical over 7 bases. V dropped 4 bases and J dropped 1; count of bases not matched to a gene: 10. This CDR3 is built from 16 residues. Germline V lookup: CDR1 SGHRS, CDR2 YFSETQ. CDR3 nucleotide sequence: TGCGCCAGCAGCCCCTACCCGGGACAGAATAACTATGGCTACACCTTC. Its translation is CASSPYPGQNNYGYTF.

V is TRBV29-1 and J is TRBJ2-1; a possible D gene is TRBD2 (5 bases). Germline V gene lookup returns CDR1 SQVTM and CDR2 ANQGSEA. Trimming left V 4 bases short and J 0 bases short, with 10 bases between. CDR3 length: 14 residues. The CDR3 loop is CSVVALSSYNEQFF. The DNA of the CDR3 is TGCAGCGTTGTAGCGTTAAGCTCCTACAATGAGCAGTTCTTC.

This clone was counted between two and nine times. The gene calls are TRBV15 and TRBJ2-5; 13 bases are shared with TRBD2. Losses at the gene ends were 6 bases for V and 5 bases for J; bases not matched to a gene: 3. The length of the CDR3 is 14 residues. Per the germline V gene, CDR1 is LNHNV and CDR2 is YYDKDF (reference sequence). The CDR3 sequence is CATSPGLAGETQYF. As DNA, the CDR3 is TGTGCCACCAGTCCGGGACTAGCGGGGGAGACCCAGTACTTC.

This clone was counted once. The chain couples TRBV30 to TRBJ2-5; D might be TRBD2 (7 bases). This CDR3 is built from 11 residues. Germline V lookup: CDR1 GTSNPN, CDR2 SVGIG (reference sequence). Trimming shortened V by 8 bases and J by 5 bases, and 12 bases separated the two germline ends. CDR3 DNA: TGTGCCGGGGGGGCGCGGGAGACCCAGTACTTC. Protein product: CAGGARETQYF.

This sequence joins TRBV18 and TRBJ1-1; TRBD1 matches at 9 bases. Germline-derived CDR1 and CDR2 are KGHSH and LQKENI. The CDR3 contains 12 residues. V dropped 6 bases and J dropped 7; count of bases not matched to a gene: 3. The CDR3 coding sequence is TGTGCCAGCTCGCCGGGACAGGGTGAAGCTTTCTTT. Protein: CASSPGQGEAFF.

This clone has just one count. The V and J genes are TRBV2 and TRBJ2-1; D remains ambiguous. The V end lost 4 bases, the J end lost 3 bases, and 10 bases lay between the germline ends. Germline CDR1 and CDR2: SNHLY and FYNNEI. The CDR3 has 14 residues. The CDR3 coding sequence is TGTGCCAGCAGTGTCCAGGCGTTCTACAATGAGCAGTTCTTC. Its translation is CASSVQAFYNEQFF.